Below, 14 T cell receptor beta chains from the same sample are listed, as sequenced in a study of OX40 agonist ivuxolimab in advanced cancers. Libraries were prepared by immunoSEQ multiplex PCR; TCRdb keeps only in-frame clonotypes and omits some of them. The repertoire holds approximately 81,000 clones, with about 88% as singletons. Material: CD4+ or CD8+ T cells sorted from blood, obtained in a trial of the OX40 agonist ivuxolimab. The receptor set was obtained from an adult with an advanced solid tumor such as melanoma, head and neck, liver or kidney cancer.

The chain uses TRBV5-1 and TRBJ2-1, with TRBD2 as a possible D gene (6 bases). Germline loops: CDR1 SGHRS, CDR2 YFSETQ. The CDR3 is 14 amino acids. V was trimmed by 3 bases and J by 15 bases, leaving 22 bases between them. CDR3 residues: CASSYRFGTESAFF. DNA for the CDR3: TGCGCCAGCAGCTACCGATTCGGGACTGAGAGTGCGTTCTTC.

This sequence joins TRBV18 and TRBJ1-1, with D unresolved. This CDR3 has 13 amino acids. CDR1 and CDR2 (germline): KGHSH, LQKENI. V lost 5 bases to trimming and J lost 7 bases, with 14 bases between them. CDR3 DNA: TGTGCCAGCTCAAGCTCCGGGCTCCGTGAAGCTTTCTTT. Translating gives CASSSSGLREAFF. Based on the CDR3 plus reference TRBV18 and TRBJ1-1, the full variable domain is NAGVMQNPRHLVRRRGQEARLRCSPMKGHSHVYWYRQLPEEGLKFMVYLQKENIIDESGMPKERFSAEFPKEGPSILRIQQVVRGDSAAYFCASSSSGLREAFFGQGTRLTVV.

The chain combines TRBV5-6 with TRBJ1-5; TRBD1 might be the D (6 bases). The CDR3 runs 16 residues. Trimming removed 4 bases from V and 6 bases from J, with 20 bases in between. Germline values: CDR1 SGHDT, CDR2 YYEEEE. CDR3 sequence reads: CASSRLDRWGSQPQHF. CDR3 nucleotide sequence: TGTGCCAGCAGCCGTCTTGACAGGTGGGGGAGTCAGCCCCAGCATTTT.

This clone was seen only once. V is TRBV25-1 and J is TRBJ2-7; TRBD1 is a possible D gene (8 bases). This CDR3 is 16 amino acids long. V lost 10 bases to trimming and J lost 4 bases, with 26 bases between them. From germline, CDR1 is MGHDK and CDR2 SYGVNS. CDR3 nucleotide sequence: TGTGCCAACGTAGAGGGGACAGGTAATAGCGGGTACGAGCAGTACTTC. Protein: CANVEGTGNSGYEQYF.

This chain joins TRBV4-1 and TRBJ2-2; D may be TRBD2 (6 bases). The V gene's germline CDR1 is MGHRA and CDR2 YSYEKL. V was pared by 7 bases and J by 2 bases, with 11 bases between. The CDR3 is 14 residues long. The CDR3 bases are TGCGCCAGCAATGGGGGGAGAAACACCGGGGAGCTGTTTTTT. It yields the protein CASNGGRNTGELFF.

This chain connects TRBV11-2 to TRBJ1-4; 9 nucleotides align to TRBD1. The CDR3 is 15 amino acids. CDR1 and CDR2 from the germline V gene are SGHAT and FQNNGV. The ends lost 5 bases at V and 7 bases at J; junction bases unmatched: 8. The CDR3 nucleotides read TGTGCCAGCAGCAAGACAGGGGGAGCGGGTGAAAAACTGTTTTTT. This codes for CASSKTGGAGEKLFF.

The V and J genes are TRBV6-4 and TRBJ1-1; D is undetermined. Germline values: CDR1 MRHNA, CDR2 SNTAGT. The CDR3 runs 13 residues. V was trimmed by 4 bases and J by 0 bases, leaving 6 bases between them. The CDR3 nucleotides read TGTGCCAGCAGTGTAGCATTGAACACTGAAGCTTTCTTT. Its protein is CASSVALNTEAFF.

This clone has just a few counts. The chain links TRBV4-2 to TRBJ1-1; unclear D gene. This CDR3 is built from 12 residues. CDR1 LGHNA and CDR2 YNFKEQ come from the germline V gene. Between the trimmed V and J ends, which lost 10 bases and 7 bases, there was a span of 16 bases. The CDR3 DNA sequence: TGTGCCACCGGTGACCGACGCTTTGAAGCTTTCTTT. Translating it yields CATGDRRFEAFF.

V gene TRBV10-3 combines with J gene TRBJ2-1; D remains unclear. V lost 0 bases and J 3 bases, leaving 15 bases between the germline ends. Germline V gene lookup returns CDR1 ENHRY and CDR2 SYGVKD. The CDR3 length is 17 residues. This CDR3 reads CAISESVVGSVYNEQFF. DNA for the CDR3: TGTGCCATCAGTGAGTCGGTTGTGGGCTCTGTCTACAATGAGCAGTTCTTC.

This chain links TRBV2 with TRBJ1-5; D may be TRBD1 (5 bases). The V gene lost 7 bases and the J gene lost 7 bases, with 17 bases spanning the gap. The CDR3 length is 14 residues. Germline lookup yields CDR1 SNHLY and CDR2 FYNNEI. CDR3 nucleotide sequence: TGTGCCAGCATTATCGGCGGGGCCCGGCAGCCCCAGCATTTT. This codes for CASIIGGARQPQHF.

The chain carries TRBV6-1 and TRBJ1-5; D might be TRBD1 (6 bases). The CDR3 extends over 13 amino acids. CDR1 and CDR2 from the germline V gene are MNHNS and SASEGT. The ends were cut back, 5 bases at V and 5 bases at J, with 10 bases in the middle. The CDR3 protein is CASSFGGYQPQHF. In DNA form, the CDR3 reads TGTGCCAGCAGTTTTGGGGGCTATCAGCCCCAGCATTTT.

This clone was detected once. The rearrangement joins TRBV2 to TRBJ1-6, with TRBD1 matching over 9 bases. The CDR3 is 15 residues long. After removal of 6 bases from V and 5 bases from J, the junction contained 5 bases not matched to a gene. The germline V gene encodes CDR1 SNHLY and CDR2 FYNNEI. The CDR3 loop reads CASRMDRGNNSPLHF. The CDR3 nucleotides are TGTGCCAGCAGAATGGACAGGGGCAATAATTCACCCCTCCACTTT.

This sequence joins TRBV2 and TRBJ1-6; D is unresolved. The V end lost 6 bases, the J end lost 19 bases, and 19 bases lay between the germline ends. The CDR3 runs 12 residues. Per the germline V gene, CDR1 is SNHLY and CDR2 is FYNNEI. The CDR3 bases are TGTGCCAGCAGCCGTGGACTGAACCCCAGACACTTT. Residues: CASSRGLNPRHF. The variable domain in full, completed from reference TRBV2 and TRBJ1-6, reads EPEVTQTPSHQVTQMGQEVILRCVPISNHLYFYWYRQILGQKVEFLVSFYNNEISEKSEIFDDQFSVERPDGSNFTLKIRSTKLEDSAMYFCASSRGLNPRHFGNGTRLTVT.

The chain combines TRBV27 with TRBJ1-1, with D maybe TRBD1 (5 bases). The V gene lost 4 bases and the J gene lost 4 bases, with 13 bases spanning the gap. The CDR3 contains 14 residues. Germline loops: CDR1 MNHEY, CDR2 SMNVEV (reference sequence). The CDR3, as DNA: TGTGCCAGCAGTTGGGGGACTTTCGGCACTGAAGCTTTCTTT. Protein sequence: CASSWGTFGTEAFF.